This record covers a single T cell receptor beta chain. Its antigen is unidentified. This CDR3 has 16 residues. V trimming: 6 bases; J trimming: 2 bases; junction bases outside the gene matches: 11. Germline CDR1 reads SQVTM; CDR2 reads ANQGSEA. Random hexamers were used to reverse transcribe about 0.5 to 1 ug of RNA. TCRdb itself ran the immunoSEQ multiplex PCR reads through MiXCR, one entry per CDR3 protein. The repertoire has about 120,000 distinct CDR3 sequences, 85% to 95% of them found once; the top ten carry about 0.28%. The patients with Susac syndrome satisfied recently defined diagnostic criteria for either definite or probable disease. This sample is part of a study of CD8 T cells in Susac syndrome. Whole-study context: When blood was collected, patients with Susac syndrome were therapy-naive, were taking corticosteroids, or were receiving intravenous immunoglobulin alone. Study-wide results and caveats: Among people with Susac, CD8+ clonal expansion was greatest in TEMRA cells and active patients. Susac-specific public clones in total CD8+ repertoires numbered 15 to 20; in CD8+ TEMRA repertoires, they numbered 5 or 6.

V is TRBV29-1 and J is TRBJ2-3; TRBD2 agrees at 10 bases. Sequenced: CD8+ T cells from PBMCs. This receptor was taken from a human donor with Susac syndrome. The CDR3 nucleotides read TGCAGCGTGGACTTGACGGGACTAGCGATCACAGATACGCAGTATTTT. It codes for CSVDLTGLAITDTQYF.